This T cell receptor beta chain emerged from a study of spatial heterogeneity in lung cancer. Study information: The study observed each unique TCR and UMI combination more than ten times on average in raw reads.

Time point of the sample: sample taken at primary tumor resection. Each CDR3 protein is one row after TCRdb ran MiXCR on the 5' RACE reads. The sample lists about 92,000 distinct CDR3 sequences; approximately 12% were seen once. Germline assignment: CDR1 WSHSY and CDR2 SAAADI. With V trimmed by 7 bases and J by 4 bases, 9 bases remained unmatched. CDR3 length: 17 amino acids. This sequence joins TRBV10-2 and TRBJ2-1; TRBD2 aligns across 14 bases. This TCR was sampled from a male donor with early-stage non-small cell lung cancer. Here the sequenced sample was PBMCs, taken at surgery. The CDR3 DNA is TGCGCCAGCATAGGACTAGCGGGGGGCCGATTGTACAATGAGCAGTTCTTC. Residues: CASIGLAGGRLYNEQFF.